In its sample, the clone carrying this T cell receptor beta chain was seen many times. Its antigen is undetermined. V was pared by 5 bases and J by 7 bases, with 2 bases of the junction left unmatched. The CDR3 runs 12 residues. This sample is part of a study of T cell repertoires in cytomegalovirus infection. Across the study: CMV epitopes, recently identified HLA-C-restricted and well-studied HLA-B-restricted, were used. In public TCR beta signatures, there were indications of both CMV infection and matching HLA type.

TCRdb recomputed calls from the reads with MiXCR, one row per CDR3 protein. The sample contains approximately 910,000 distinct CDR3 sequences, 30% to 40% of which appear only once. Points from the study as a whole: The ex vivo response was dominated by HLA-C-restricted CMV-specific TCR beta clonotypes. There were carriers of CMV plus the relevant HLA, and cumulative public TCR beta family frequency identified them.

This clonotype originated in a human donor in good health (CMV status not recorded). Some clones in this sample may be carry-over from other donors' samples. Source: cultured CD8+ T cells from PBMCs, taken from culture after CMV antigen stimulation. V usage is TRBV12-3 or TRBV12-4 and J usage is TRBJ2-4; 7 bases agree with TRBD1. The CDR3 DNA reads as TGTGCCAGCAGTCCACAGGGGAACATTCAGTACTTC. Its translation: CASSPQGNIQYF.